A selection of T cell receptor beta chains follows, all from one sample in a study of identical twins. One entry per CDR3 protein results from TCRdb running MiXCR on the 5' RACE reads. Here the sample spans some 690,000 distinct CDR3 sequences, about 20% being singletons. The same specimen was also included in a second study, on T cells expressing NK-cell markers.

The sequenced sample consisted of PBMCs. These receptors originate from a woman aged 18-35 years in good health. Each CDR3 is given with its conserved first and last residue. D genes are given only for firm matches. A row's size may be missing; if present it is once, few, many or a size class.

j_gene: TRBJ2-7; d_gene: TRBD2; len: 16; abundance: -; v_gene: TRBV18; CDR3nt: TGTGCCAGCTCACCGATCCTAGCGGGATTAGGCGACGAGCAGTACTTC; CDR3aa: CASSPILAGLGDEQYF
j_gene: TRBJ2-5; d_gene: -; len: 12; abundance: few; v_gene: TRBV5-1; CDR3nt: TGCGCCAGCGGGGCGGTCCAAGAGACCCAGTACTTC; CDR3aa: CASGAVQETQYF
j_gene: TRBJ2-2; d_gene: -; len: 16; abundance: few; v_gene: TRBV12-3/TRBV12-4; CDR3nt: TGTGCCAGCAGTTTAGAAGGGCGGTCGAACACCGGGGAGCTGTTTTTT; CDR3aa: CASSLEGRSNTGELFF
j_gene: TRBJ2-5; d_gene: -; len: 12; abundance: -; v_gene: TRBV6-5; CDR3nt: TGTGCCAGCAGTTACTCGAGAGGGGTCACCTACTTC; CDR3aa: CASSYSRGVTYF
j_gene: TRBJ1-2; d_gene: TRBD1; len: 16; abundance: few; v_gene: TRBV7-2; CDR3nt: TGTGCCAGCAGCTCCTGGGACAGGGGAGCTAACTATGGCTACACCTTC; CDR3aa: CASSSWDRGANYGYTF
j_gene: TRBJ2-5; d_gene: -; len: 15; abundance: -; v_gene: TRBV7-2; CDR3nt: TGTGCCAGCAGCCCCCTTCGCGCCCACCAGGGGACCCAGTACTTC; CDR3aa: CASSPLRAHQGTQYF
j_gene: TRBJ2-7; d_gene: -; len: 15; abundance: -; v_gene: TRBV6-2/TRBV6-3; CDR3nt: TGTGCCAGCAGCTTCCGGGCCCTGGGAGTTAACGAGCAGTACTTC; CDR3aa: CASSFRALGVNEQYF
j_gene: TRBJ1-2; d_gene: -; len: 17; abundance: -; v_gene: TRBV7-9; CDR3nt: TGTGCCAGCAGCTACAAAATTTGGACAGATTCGAACTATGGCTACACCTTC; CDR3aa: CASSYKIWTDSNYGYTF
j_gene: TRBJ1-1; d_gene: -; len: 13; abundance: few; v_gene: TRBV21-1; CDR3nt: TGTGCCAGCGGCTCCCAGGGCGACACTGAAGCTTTCTTT; CDR3aa: CASGSQGDTEAFF
j_gene: TRBJ1-5; d_gene: -; len: 12; abundance: many; v_gene: TRBV10-3; CDR3nt: TGTGCCATCAGTGAGTCAGGACAGCCCCAGCATTTT; CDR3aa: CAISESGQPQHF
j_gene: TRBJ1-2; d_gene: -; len: 14; abundance: few; v_gene: TRBV5-1; CDR3nt: TGCGCCAGCAGCTTGGCCCCAGGGTCGGGTGGCTACACCTTC; CDR3aa: CASSLAPGSGGYTF
j_gene: TRBJ1-5; d_gene: TRBD1; len: 13; abundance: -; v_gene: TRBV14; CDR3nt: TGTGCCAGCAGCCGATCGAGGGGGCCGCCCCAGCATTTT; CDR3aa: CASSRSRGPPQHF
j_gene: TRBJ2-3; d_gene: -; len: 13; abundance: few; v_gene: TRBV5-1; CDR3nt: TGCGCCAGCAGCCACACGGGACGGCCTACGCAGTATTTT; CDR3aa: CASSHTGRPTQYF
j_gene: TRBJ2-3; d_gene: TRBD2; len: 15; abundance: -; v_gene: TRBV25-1; CDR3nt: TGTGCCAGCATCCCACTAGCGGCTAGCACAGATACGCAGTATTTT; CDR3aa: CASIPLAASTDTQYF
j_gene: TRBJ2-7; d_gene: -; len: 16; abundance: -; v_gene: TRBV15; CDR3nt: TGTGCCACCAGCAGCCCCCCCAACAGGTACTCCTACGAGCAGTACTTC; CDR3aa: CATSSPPNRYSYEQYF
j_gene: TRBJ2-2; d_gene: -; len: 15; abundance: -; v_gene: TRBV5-1; CDR3nt: TGCGCCAGCAGCTTTGTACAGACCGATGGCGGGGAGCTGTTTTTT; CDR3aa: CASSFVQTDGGELFF
j_gene: TRBJ2-7; d_gene: -; len: 14; abundance: few; v_gene: TRBV15; CDR3nt: TGTGCCACCAGCATGGGGGGCGGATCCTACGAGCAGTACTTC; CDR3aa: CATSMGGGSYEQYF
j_gene: TRBJ2-5; d_gene: TRBD1; len: 16; abundance: -; v_gene: TRBV18; CDR3nt: TGTGCCAGCTCAACAGGGGACAGGGGTTACCAAGAGACCCAGTACTTC; CDR3aa: CASSTGDRGYQETQYF
j_gene: TRBJ1-5; d_gene: TRBD1; len: 19; abundance: few; v_gene: TRBV29-1; CDR3nt: TGCAGCGGCCTAATAGCCGGGACAGCCGACCCTTGGGCCAATCAGCCCCAGCATTTT; CDR3aa: CSGLIAGTADPWANQPQHF
j_gene: TRBJ2-5; d_gene: TRBD1; len: 18; abundance: -; v_gene: TRBV6-2/TRBV6-3; CDR3nt: TGTGCCAGCAGTCCCCGACAGGGGACTTTTACTTTTCAAGAGACCCAGTACTTC; CDR3aa: CASSPRQGTFTFQETQYF
j_gene: TRBJ2-7; d_gene: TRBD1; len: 14; abundance: few; v_gene: TRBV2; CDR3nt: TGTGCCAGCAGAGCGGGACAGGGTTTCCACGAGCAGTACTTC; CDR3aa: CASRAGQGFHEQYF
j_gene: TRBJ2-1; d_gene: -; len: 15; abundance: -; v_gene: TRBV10-1; CDR3nt: TGCGCCAGCAGTGATTTTAGCGGAGGATACAATGAGCAGTTCTTC; CDR3aa: CASSDFSGGYNEQFF
j_gene: TRBJ1-6; d_gene: -; len: 16; abundance: -; v_gene: TRBV5-1; CDR3nt: TGCGCCAGCAGCTTGCGGACAGCCACTGTGAATTCACCCCTCCACTTT; CDR3aa: CASSLRTATVNSPLHF
j_gene: TRBJ2-2; d_gene: TRBD2; len: 12; abundance: few; v_gene: TRBV12-3/TRBV12-4; CDR3nt: TGTGCCGGACGGGGGGAGACCGGGGAGCTGTTTTTT; CDR3aa: CAGRGETGELFF
j_gene: TRBJ2-1; d_gene: -; len: 13; abundance: -; v_gene: TRBV20-1; CDR3nt: TGCAGTGCTAATGACGCCCTCTACAATGAGCAGTTCTTC; CDR3aa: CSANDALYNEQFF
j_gene: TRBJ2-7; d_gene: -; len: 16; abundance: few; v_gene: TRBV4-3; CDR3nt: TGCGCCAGCAGCCAAGAAGATTGGGTTCCTCCCTACGAGCAGTACTTC; CDR3aa: CASSQEDWVPPYEQYF
j_gene: TRBJ2-1; d_gene: -; len: 14; abundance: -; v_gene: TRBV7-8; CDR3nt: TGTGCCAGCAGCGGCGTTGGCCGCCACAATGAGCAGTTCTTC; CDR3aa: CASSGVGRHNEQFF
j_gene: TRBJ1-1; d_gene: TRBD1; len: 13; abundance: -; v_gene: TRBV27; CDR3nt: TGTGCCAGCGGCAGGGGGCGGTGGACTGAAGCTTTCTTT; CDR3aa: CASGRGRWTEAFF
j_gene: TRBJ2-7; d_gene: -; len: 15; abundance: -; v_gene: TRBV2; CDR3nt: TGTGCCAGCTACCCACTCGGGGGGACAGCTAACGAGCAGTACTTC; CDR3aa: CASYPLGGTANEQYF
j_gene: TRBJ2-5; d_gene: TRBD2; len: 14; abundance: few; v_gene: TRBV6-1; CDR3nt: TGTGCCAGCAGGGCTAGCGGGAGTGAGGAGACCCAGTACTTC; CDR3aa: CASRASGSEETQYF
j_gene: TRBJ2-1; d_gene: TRBD2; len: 14; abundance: many; v_gene: TRBV5-1; CDR3nt: TGCGCCAGCAGCGCGGGAGTTCTGGCCAATGAGCAGTTCTTC; CDR3aa: CASSAGVLANEQFF
j_gene: TRBJ1-1; d_gene: TRBD1; len: 14; abundance: few; v_gene: TRBV10-3; CDR3nt: TGTGCCACTCAGACAGGGGGTACTTCTACTGAAGCTTTCTTT; CDR3aa: CATQTGGTSTEAFF
j_gene: TRBJ1-1; d_gene: -; len: 11; abundance: few; v_gene: TRBV6-6; CDR3nt: TGTGCCCCAGGGTTCGACACTGAAGCTTTCTTT; CDR3aa: CAPGFDTEAFF
j_gene: TRBJ2-6; d_gene: -; len: 15; abundance: -; v_gene: TRBV10-3; CDR3nt: TGTGCCATCAGTGACCGGGACTCTGGGGCCAACGTCCTGACTTTC; CDR3aa: CAISDRDSGANVLTF
j_gene: TRBJ2-3; d_gene: -; len: 16; abundance: few; v_gene: TRBV6-2/TRBV6-3; CDR3nt: TGTGCCAGCAGAGAGAGGACTACCGGTCTCACAGATACGCAGTATTTT; CDR3aa: CASRERTTGLTDTQYF
j_gene: TRBJ2-7; d_gene: -; len: 14; abundance: -; v_gene: TRBV9; CDR3nt: TGTGCCAGCAGCGTAGATGTACATAACTACGAGCAGTACTTC; CDR3aa: CASSVDVHNYEQYF
j_gene: TRBJ1-1; d_gene: -; len: 14; abundance: -; v_gene: TRBV6-5; CDR3nt: TGTGCCAGCAGTTCCGCCTCAGGGGACACTGAAGCTTTCTTT; CDR3aa: CASSSASGDTEAFF
j_gene: TRBJ2-3; d_gene: -; len: 13; abundance: -; v_gene: TRBV11-2; CDR3nt: TGTGCCAGCAGCCCCTCTAGGTGGGATACGCAGTATTTT; CDR3aa: CASSPSRWDTQYF
j_gene: TRBJ2-1; d_gene: TRBD1; len: 15; abundance: few; v_gene: TRBV7-2; CDR3nt: TGTGCCAGCAGCCCAACGAGGGGGCAGTACAATGAGCAGTTCTTC; CDR3aa: CASSPTRGQYNEQFF
j_gene: TRBJ2-7; d_gene: TRBD1; len: 13; abundance: -; v_gene: TRBV20-1; CDR3nt: TGCAGTGCTAGGAACAGGGGCTCCTACGAGCAGTACTTC; CDR3aa: CSARNRGSYEQYF
j_gene: TRBJ2-3; d_gene: -; len: 14; abundance: -; v_gene: TRBV25-1; CDR3nt: TGTGCCAGCAGGGAGGACACGTTCACAGATACGCAGTATTTT; CDR3aa: CASREDTFTDTQYF
j_gene: TRBJ2-1; d_gene: -; len: 15; abundance: -; v_gene: TRBV7-2; CDR3nt: TGTGCCAGCAGCTTAATCGGTATTTCCTACAATGAGCAGTTCTTC; CDR3aa: CASSLIGISYNEQFF
j_gene: TRBJ1-6; d_gene: -; len: 15; abundance: -; v_gene: TRBV5-5; CDR3nt: TGTGCCAGCAGCTTGGGACGGTCCTATAATTCACCCCTCCACTTT; CDR3aa: CASSLGRSYNSPLHF
j_gene: TRBJ1-1; d_gene: TRBD1; len: 15; abundance: -; v_gene: TRBV9; CDR3nt: TGTGCCAGCAGCGTAGCTCCGGGACAGGGGACTGAAGCTTTCTTT; CDR3aa: CASSVAPGQGTEAFF
j_gene: TRBJ2-5; d_gene: -; len: 14; abundance: -; v_gene: TRBV5-1; CDR3nt: TGCGCCAGCAGCTGGGGGACGCCTCAAGAGACCCAGTACTTC; CDR3aa: CASSWGTPQETQYF
j_gene: TRBJ1-3; d_gene: -; len: 15; abundance: many; v_gene: TRBV20-1; CDR3nt: TGCAGTGCTAGAGATTTCGGCAGGGAGGCAAACACCATATATTTT; CDR3aa: CSARDFGREANTIYF
j_gene: TRBJ2-7; d_gene: -; len: 14; abundance: -; v_gene: TRBV20-1; CDR3nt: TGCAGTGTCTCGGGAGGGACAGGGTTCTACGAGCAGTACTTC; CDR3aa: CSVSGGTGFYEQYF
j_gene: TRBJ2-1; d_gene: -; len: 15; abundance: -; v_gene: TRBV12-3/TRBV12-4; CDR3nt: TGTGCCAGCAGTTTCTCCCGGACAGCCTACAATGAGCAGTTCTTC; CDR3aa: CASSFSRTAYNEQFF
j_gene: TRBJ2-7; d_gene: -; len: 12; abundance: -; v_gene: TRBV20-1; CDR3nt: TGCAGTGCTAGAGTAAATCTGGGGGAGCAGTACTTC; CDR3aa: CSARVNLGEQYF
j_gene: TRBJ2-1; d_gene: -; len: 17; abundance: -; v_gene: TRBV4-3; CDR3nt: TGCGCCAGCAGCCAAGAAGTCGGCCAAGCACAGTACAATGAGCAGTTCTTC; CDR3aa: CASSQEVGQAQYNEQFF
j_gene: TRBJ1-2; d_gene: -; len: 14; abundance: -; v_gene: TRBV9; CDR3nt: TGTGCCAGCAGCGTAACAGGTAGTAACTATGGCTACACCTTC; CDR3aa: CASSVTGSNYGYTF
j_gene: TRBJ1-2; d_gene: -; len: 12; abundance: few; v_gene: TRBV6-1; CDR3nt: TGTGCCAGCAGTCAGCTTAACTATGGCTACACCTTC; CDR3aa: CASSQLNYGYTF
j_gene: TRBJ2-2; d_gene: -; len: 14; abundance: few; v_gene: TRBV19; CDR3nt: TGTGCCAGTAGTGACTGGGCATCTAGCACGGAGCTGTTTTTT; CDR3aa: CASSDWASSTELFF
j_gene: TRBJ2-7; d_gene: TRBD1; len: 15; abundance: many; v_gene: TRBV27; CDR3nt: TGTGCCAGCAGTTCCACCGGGACAGGGGGCTACGAGCAGTACTTC; CDR3aa: CASSSTGTGGYEQYF
j_gene: TRBJ1-5; d_gene: -; len: 14; abundance: few; v_gene: TRBV7-6; CDR3nt: TGTGCCAGCAGTCCCGGGCCTACCGAACAGCCCCAGCATTTT; CDR3aa: CASSPGPTEQPQHF
j_gene: TRBJ2-7; d_gene: TRBD2; len: 16; abundance: few; v_gene: TRBV6-1; CDR3nt: TGTGCCAGCCGGAAACTAGCGGGAGGAAGCTCCTACGAGCAGTACTTC; CDR3aa: CASRKLAGGSSYEQYF